Detailed here is one TCR beta chain. Antigen unknown. The second PCR ran roughly 6 to 11 cycles with a sample-barcoded 5' primer and J-beta primers. Unique molecular identifiers of 12 random nucleotides labeled each cDNA. TCRdb independently ran MiXCR on the 5' RACE reads; one entry per CDR3 protein. This sample has some 1.1 million distinct CDR3 sequences, with less than 45% found just once. The sample belongs to a study of blood T cells in healthy people across ages. Findings and limits, study-wide: Any conclusive comparison of naive versus antigen-experienced cells was prevented by using unsorted PBMCs.

Drawn from each donor were 8.5 to 10 milliliters of peripheral blood. Specimen: blood. This receptor was identified in a man younger than 30 in good health.

The CDR3 DNA reads TGCAGCCCCTTATTACGGGGGCCCTACAATGAGCAGTACTTC. This codes for CSPLLRGPYNEQYF. The gene calls are TRBV20-1 and TRBJ2-4; D tentatively reads TRBD1 or TRBD2 (6 bases each). The CDR3 extends over 14 amino acids. Germline loops: CDR1 DFQATT, CDR2 SNEGSKA (reference sequence).